The 19 T cell receptor beta chains below were found in one sample sequenced in a study of low-dose radiotherapy and immunotherapy resistance in tumors. TRAV and TRBV primers primed cDNA for both TCRalpha and TCRbeta. Using a constant-region primer together with a V-primer adapter, TCRs were subjected to 20 to 25 PCR cycles of amplification. TCRdb ran MiXCR on the reads and lists one entry per CDR3 protein. The sample has 35,000 to 50,000 distinct CDR3 sequences, roughly 31% seen once. The sample's time point: before trial treatment. This sample comprised PBMCs, obtained before treatment. All receptors derive from a male donor with gallbladder cancer.

This clonotype appeared many times. The chain uses TRBV7-7 and TRBJ2-3, with D unresolved. V was shortened by 2 bases and J by 1 base, with 7 bases between the two germline ends. The CDR3 length is 14 residues. In germline, CDR1 is SSHAT, CDR2 FNYEAQ (reference sequence). The CDR3 protein is CASSLTAGTDTQYF. In DNA, the CDR3 is TGTGCCAGCAGCTTAACGGCGGGCACAGATACGCAGTATTTT.

This clonotype came up once. The junction shows a germline mismatch at one end, possibly a read error. The rearrangement links TRBV6-2 or TRBV6-3 to TRBJ2-5; D may be TRBD2 (5 bases). CDR1 and CDR2 (germline): MNHEY, SVGEGT. CDR3 length equals 14 residues. DNA of the CDR3: TGTGCCAGCACCCCCGCGAGCGCAGCGGAGACCCAGTGCTTC. Translation gives CASTPASAAETQCF.

This clonotype has at least ten counts. This chain uses TRBV11-1 with TRBJ2-7; the match to TRBD1 covers 7 bases. J was trimmed by 5 bases and V by 4 bases; bases with no gene match: 5. The CDR3 is 13 residues long. The germline V gene has CDR1 SGHAT and CDR2 FQDESV (reference sequence). CDR3 DNA: TGTGCCAGCAGCTCCGACAGGGACCACGAGCAGTACTTC. Translation: CASSSDRDHEQYF.

This clonotype was picked up many times. This sequence joins TRBV12-5 and TRBJ1-1; D gene unclear. This CDR3 region has 11 residues. CDR1 is LGHNT, CDR2 FRNRAP, per germline. Deletions cut 6 bases from V and 7 bases from J, with 9 bases between. The CDR3 DNA reads as TGTGCTAGTGGCCTAGAAGTTGAAGCTTTCTTT. This sequence encodes CASGLEVEAFF. The variable domain in full, completed from reference TRBV12-5 and TRBJ1-1, reads DARVTQTPRHKVTEMGQEVTMRCQPILGHNTVFWYRQTMMQGLELLAYFRNRAPLDDSGMPKDRFSAEMPDATLATLKIQPSEPRDSAVYFCASGLEVEAFFGQGTRLTVV.

The gene calls are TRBV7-6 and TRBJ1-1, with a possible D match to TRBD1 (5 bases). V lost 0 bases and J 2 bases, leaving 7 bases between the germline ends. Germline CDR1 reads SGHVS; CDR2 reads FNYEAQ. The CDR3 consists of 14 residues. CDR3 residues: CASSLAQANTEAFF. Here the CDR3 DNA reads TGTGCCAGCAGCTTAGCACAGGCCAACACTGAAGCTTTCTTT.

The rearrangement joins TRBV27 to TRBJ1-5; 8 bases agree with TRBD1. Germline CDR1 is MNHEY and CDR2 is SMNVEV (reference sequence). CDR3 length: 15 residues. Trimming removed 4 bases from V and 9 bases from J; junction bases left unmatched: 11. The CDR3 DNA sequence: TGTGCCAGCAGTTACTATACAGGGGGAGACTCGCCCCAGCATTTT. Translating gives CASSYYTGGDSPQHF.

The J gene is TRBJ1-5, the V gene TRBV12-3 or TRBV12-4, with a tentative D call TRBD1 (5 bases). The CDR3 has 15 amino acids. V gave up 2 bases and J gave up 3 bases, with 11 bases separating them. The CDR3 coding sequence is TGTGCCAGCAGTTTAACAGGATCCGACAATCAGCCCCAGCATTTT. Protein: CASSLTGSDNQPQHF.

This chain connects TRBV3-1 to TRBJ2-7, with unresolved D. The CDR3 sequence is 12 residues long. Germline V CDR1 and CDR2: LGHDT, YNNKEL (reference sequence). V gave up 1 base and J gave up 6 bases, with 7 bases separating them. The CDR3 DNA is TGTGCCAGCAGCCAAGGGGCAGGCGAGCAGTACTTC. It codes for CASSQGAGEQYF.

This clonotype was seen at least ten times. The chain couples TRBV25-1 to TRBJ2-5, with no clear D. Germline V gives CDR1 MGHDK, CDR2 SYGVNS. This CDR3 is 17 amino acids long. The ends were cut back, 3 bases at V and 5 bases at J, with 22 bases in the middle. The CDR3 DNA follows: TGTGCCAGCAGTGATCATCCCCCCGGGCACCCCGGGGAGACCCAGTACTTC. Amino acids: CASSDHPPGHPGETQYF.

This clonotype has at least ten counts. The chain combines TRBV14 with TRBJ2-7, with 13 bases identical to TRBD2. The CDR3 length is 16 residues. V lost 6 bases and J lost 4; bases outside the gene matches: 9. CDR1 and CDR2 from the germline V gene are SGHDN and FVKESK. The CDR3 loop is CASSLIGLAGVYEQYF. The CDR3 nucleotides read TGTGCCAGCAGTCTTATTGGACTAGCGGGAGTTTACGAGCAGTACTTC.

The sample holds many counts of this clonotype. The rearrangement links TRBV20-1 to TRBJ1-5, with D hard to call. The V gene lost 6 bases and the J gene lost 4 bases, with 16 bases spanning the gap. From germline, CDR1 is DFQATT and CDR2 SNEGSKA (reference sequence). The CDR3 totals 14 residues. The CDR3, as DNA: TGCAGTGCCCCAGCCCGCGGGCCGAATCAGCCCCAGCATTTT. Protein: CSAPARGPNQPQHF.

This clonotype was detected many times. V and J are TRBV2 and TRBJ2-1; the D is unclear. CDR3 length: 12 amino acids. The V gene lost 2 bases and the J gene lost 8 bases, with 7 bases spanning the gap. Germline CDR1 reads SNHLY; CDR2 reads FYNNEI. CDR3 residues: CASSESFDEQFF. The DNA of the CDR3 is TGTGCCAGCAGTGAAAGTTTTGATGAGCAGTTCTTC.

The V and J genes are TRBV20-1 and TRBJ2-5; D ambiguous. The CDR3 is made up of 10 amino acids. Germline V gene data show CDR1 as DFQATT and CDR2 as SNEGSKA (reference sequence). Trimming pared 5 bases from V and 2 bases from J, leaving 3 bases between. CDR3 bases: TGCAGTGCTCTTCAAGAGACCCAGTACTTC. It yields the protein CSALQETQYF.

The gene calls are TRBV18 and TRBJ2-3; 9 positions match TRBD1. Germline lookup yields CDR1 KGHSH and CDR2 LQKENI. V lost 4 bases to trimming and J lost 0 bases; unmatched junction nucleotides: 5. There are 16 residues in the CDR3. This chain's CDR3 is CASSRGQGFSTDTQYF. CDR3 DNA: TGTGCCAGCTCACGAGGACAGGGGTTCAGCACAGATACGCAGTATTTT.

The V and J genes are TRBV7-9 and TRBJ1-4, with D maybe TRBD1 (5 bases). This CDR3 comprises 14 residues. V shed 3 bases and J shed 5 bases, with 10 bases lying between them. Germline lookup yields CDR1 SEHNR and CDR2 FQNEAQ (reference sequence). CDR3 sequence: CASSLAGPNEKLFF. The CDR3 DNA is TGTGCCAGCAGCTTGGCAGGGCCGAATGAAAAACTGTTTTTT.

This clonotype occurred many times. The rearrangement joins TRBV20-1 to TRBJ1-2; D gene uncertain. CDR1 DFQATT and CDR2 SNEGSKA come from the germline V gene (reference sequence). This CDR3 contains 13 residues. Deletions cut 0 bases from V and 2 bases from J, with 7 bases between. The CDR3 DNA reads TGCAGTGCTAGAGATCCGGGAAACTATGGCTACACCTTC. It codes for CSARDPGNYGYTF.

This clonotype was seen at least ten times. This chain connects TRBV7-2 to TRBJ2-5, with D hard to call. The CDR3 has 14 residues. Germline CDR1 and CDR2: SGHTA and FQGNSA. Trimming took 3 bases from V and 0 from J, leaving 8 bases between them. CDR3 region: CASSFVRNQETQYF. CDR3 sequence (DNA): TGTGCCAGCAGCTTCGTTAGAAACCAAGAGACCCAGTACTTC.

This clonotype is classed as medium-sized. The rearrangement links TRBV7-8 to TRBJ2-7; 7 nucleotides line up with TRBD2. V shed 5 bases and J 2 bases; nucleotides not matched to a gene: 6. The CDR3 totals 14 residues. Germline lookup yields CDR1 SGHVS and CDR2 FQNEAQ. The CDR3 sequence: CASSSLGGTYEQYF. In DNA, the CDR3 is TGTGCCAGCAGCAGCTTGGGGGGGACCTACGAGCAGTACTTC.

As for this clonotype: This likely stems from a read error, as it lies one base from a far larger clone. The CDR3 protein is CASRTGSYNEQYF. The DNA of the CDR3 is TGTGCCAGCAGGACGGGCTCCTACAATGAGCAGTACTTC. The V call is TRBV28, the J call TRBJ2-7; D unresolved. V was pared by 6 bases and J by 7 bases, with 16 bases between. The CDR3 has 13 residues. Germline V gives CDR1 MDHEN, CDR2 SYDVKM.